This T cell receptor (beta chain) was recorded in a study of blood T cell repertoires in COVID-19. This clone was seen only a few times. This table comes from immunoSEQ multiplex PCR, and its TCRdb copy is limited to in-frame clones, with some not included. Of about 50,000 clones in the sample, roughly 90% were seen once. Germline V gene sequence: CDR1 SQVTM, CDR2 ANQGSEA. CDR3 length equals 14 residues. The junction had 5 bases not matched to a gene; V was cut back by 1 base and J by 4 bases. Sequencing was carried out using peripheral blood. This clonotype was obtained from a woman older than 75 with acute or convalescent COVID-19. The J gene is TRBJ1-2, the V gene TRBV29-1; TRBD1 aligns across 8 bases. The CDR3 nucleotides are TGCAGCGTTGAAGGGCAGGGGGCTGTCTATGGCTACACCTTC. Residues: CSVEGQGAVYGYTF. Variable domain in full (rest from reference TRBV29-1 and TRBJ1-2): SAVISQKPSRDICQRGTSLTIQCQVDSQVTMMFWYRQQPGQSLTLIATANQGSEATYESGFVIDKFPISRPNLTFSTLTVSNMSPEDSSIYLCSVEGQGAVYGYTFGSGTRLTVV.